The 18 T cell receptor beta chains below all came from one sample that was sequenced in a study of human T cells and chemical hapten exposure. As for time point: patch test 3, about 24 weeks after DPC sensitization. Regarding treatment: therapeutic diphenylcyclopropenone sensitization with weekly scalp DPC. One entry per CDR3 protein, called by TCRdb with MiXCR from the RACE reads. Of 45,000 to 60,000 distinct CDR3 sequences in the sample, roughly an eighth were seen once. The sequencing used whole blood, collected in connection with sensitization to the hapten diphenylcyclopropenone (DPC). The receptors here all came from a man aged 25-45 years with alopecia areata. Some clones in this sample may be carry-over from other donors' samples.

This clonotype was picked up many times. The chain links TRBV18 to TRBJ2-7, with a tentative D call TRBD1 (6 bases). Trimming cost V 3 bases and J 0 bases, with 12 bases left between them. The CDR3 has 15 amino acids. CDR1 is KGHSH, CDR2 LQKENI, per germline. CDR3 protein: CASSPSLDSSYEQYF. CDR3 DNA: TGTGCCAGCTCACCCTCTTTGGACAGCTCCTACGAGCAGTACTTC.

There are a few counts of this clonotype. V is TRBV3-1 and J is TRBJ1-1, with unresolved D. Trimming left V 1 base short and J 1 base short, with 7 bases between. The CDR3 totals 14 residues. Germline assignment: CDR1 LGHDT and CDR2 YNNKEL (reference sequence). The CDR3 bases are TGTGCCAGCAGCCAAGTGGGAGAGAACACTGAAGCTTTCTTT. It specifies CASSQVGENTEAFF.

The chain is built from TRBV2 and TRBJ2-7; D gene ambiguous. V dropped 8 bases and J dropped 6 bases, with 5 bases sitting between them. The CDR3 extends over 9 amino acids. Germline V lookup: CDR1 SNHLY, CDR2 FYNNEI. The CDR3 sequence: CASVGEQYF. DNA of the CDR3: TGTGCCAGCGTCGGCGAGCAGTACTTC.

The sample holds a few counts of this clonotype. The chain links TRBV20-1 to TRBJ1-4; unclear D gene. This CDR3 is built from 16 residues. The V gene's germline CDR1 is DFQATT and CDR2 SNEGSKA (reference sequence). Trimming stripped 3 bases from V and 8 bases from J, with 22 bases between. CDR3 nucleotide sequence: TGCAGTGCTAGGGTTACTGAAGTACGCCGTGGGGAAAAACTGTTTTTT. Amino acids: CSARVTEVRRGEKLFF.

This sequence joins TRBV19 and TRBJ1-4, with D possibly TRBD1 on 5 matching bases. This CDR3 comprises 14 residues. With 4 bases removed from V and 10 bases from J, the gap between germline ends came to 16 bases. The germline V gene has CDR1 LNHDA and CDR2 SQIVND (reference sequence). The CDR3 bases are TGTGCCAGTAGTACCGAAGGGGCGTATGGAAAACTGTTTTTT. This sequence encodes CASSTEGAYGKLFF.

This clonotype was seen at least ten times. The chain couples TRBV12-3 or TRBV12-4 to TRBJ1-1, with D possibly matching TRBD1 (5 bases). There are 13 residues in the CDR3. Trimming left V 1 base short and J 4 bases short, with 7 bases between. The CDR3 spells CASSLGGGTEAFF. CDR3 nucleotide sequence: TGTGCCAGCAGTTTAGGTGGGGGCACTGAAGCTTTCTTT.

This clonotype was found many times. This rearrangement joins TRBV2 to TRBJ2-4, with TRBD1 identical over 10 bases. Germline V lookup: CDR1 SNHLY, CDR2 FYNNEI. Trimming removed 6 bases from V and 7 bases from J; junction bases left unmatched: 6. This CDR3 spans 14 amino acids. In DNA form, the CDR3 reads TGTGCCAGCAGGCAACCGGGACAGGGGAACATTCAGTACTTC. Its translation is CASRQPGQGNIQYF.

This clonotype came up a few times. V gene TRBV10-3 combines with J gene TRBJ2-4, with D unclear. Germline loops: CDR1 ENHRY, CDR2 SYGVKD. With 3 bases removed from V and 1 base from J, the gap between germline ends came to 13 bases. The CDR3 length is 16 residues. The CDR3 region is CAISDSGPRAKNIQYF. CDR3 in DNA: TGTGCCATCAGTGATTCGGGCCCCCGCGCCAAAAACATTCAGTACTTC.

Only a few counts were recorded for this clonotype. The V gene is TRBV7-9, the J gene TRBJ2-7; possibly TRBD1 for D (5 bases). The CDR3 extends over 13 amino acids. CDR1 and CDR2 from the germline V gene are SEHNR and FQNEAQ (reference sequence). V shed 8 bases and J shed 1 base, with 12 bases lying between them. The CDR3 DNA reads TGTGCCAGCGAAGATCGACAGTCCTACGAGCAGTACTTC. Protein: CASEDRQSYEQYF.

This clonotype has at least ten counts. The J gene is TRBJ2-5, the V gene TRBV11-2; D unclear. CDR3 size: 15 residues. The germline V and J ends were trimmed by 5 bases and 1 base, with 14 bases remaining between them. The germline V gene encodes CDR1 SGHAT and CDR2 FQNNGV. The CDR3 DNA sequence: TGTGCCAGCAGCCTGAGACGACGGTTCCAAGAGACCCAGTACTTC. The encoded protein is CASSLRRRFQETQYF.

The chain combines TRBV7-3 with TRBJ1-1; 10 positions match TRBD1. CDR3 size: 15 residues. The germline CDR1 and CDR2 sequences are SGHTA and FQGTGA. V lost 0 bases and J lost 5; bases outside the gene matches: 3. This CDR3 reads CASSLTRQGATEAFF. In DNA form, the CDR3 reads TGTGCCAGCAGCTTAACCCGACAGGGGGCTACTGAAGCTTTCTTT.

Many counts were recorded for this clonotype. The chain has TRBV28 and TRBJ1-1, with TRBD1 matching 7 bases. Germline lookup yields CDR1 MDHEN and CDR2 SYDVKM. The CDR3 extends over 15 amino acids. J lost 0 bases, V lost 5 bases, and 6 bases had no gene match. The CDR3 here is CASSLPGTVNTEAFF. The CDR3 nucleotides read TGTGCCAGCAGTCTTCCCGGGACAGTGAACACTGAAGCTTTCTTT.

The chain joins TRBV7-8 to TRBJ1-1; TRBD1 matches 8 bases. Germline values: CDR1 SGHVS, CDR2 FQNEAQ. Unmatched junction bases numbered 7, after V lost 3 bases and J lost 7 bases. The CDR3 contains 14 residues. CDR3 nucleotides: TGTGCCAGCAGCTTTGGGCAGGGGGCGGATGAAGCTTTCTTT. This sequence encodes CASSFGQGADEAFF.

The sample holds many counts of this clonotype. J is TRBJ1-1 and V is TRBV3-1, with D hard to call. The CDR3 runs 13 residues. Germline CDR1 reads LGHDT; CDR2 reads YNNKEL (reference sequence). V was trimmed by 1 base and J by 1 base, leaving 4 bases between them. CDR3 coding DNA: TGTGCCAGCAGCCAAGCCAGGAACACTGAAGCTTTCTTT. Translation gives CASSQARNTEAFF.

Many counts were recorded for this clonotype. CDR3 coding DNA: TGCGCCAGCAGCCAAGGACAGGGGGAAAACACTGAAGCTTTCTTT. Translating it yields CASSQGQGENTEAFF. The rearrangement uses TRBV4-3 and TRBJ1-1, with TRBD1 identical over 9 bases. Trimming cost V 1 base and J 2 bases; bases outside gene matches: 2. CDR3 length: 15 residues. CDR1 is LGHNA and CDR2 is YSLEER in the germline V gene.

At least ten counts were recorded for this clonotype. The chain is built from TRBV29-1 and TRBJ2-7; tentatively, D is TRBD1 or TRBD2 (7 bases each). V gave up 6 bases and J gave up 6 bases, with 15 bases separating them. The germline gives CDR1 SQVTM, CDR2 ANQGSEA. The CDR3 sequence is 12 residues long. The CDR3 DNA follows: TGCAGCGTAGCGGGACAGAGGGTCGAGCAGTACTTC. It encodes CSVAGQRVEQYF.

This clonotype was observed at least ten times. The gene calls are TRBV6-6 and TRBJ1-2; 7 nucleotides agree with TRBD1. There are 15 residues in the CDR3. The trim removed 6 bases at V and 7 bases at J, leaving 14 bases unmatched. Germline V lookup: CDR1 MNHNY, CDR2 SVGAGI (reference sequence). The CDR3 nucleotides are TGTGCCAGCAGACGATTTGACAGGGAGGTGACTGGCTACACCTTC. Its protein is CASRRFDREVTGYTF.

This clonotype was recorded many times. This sequence joins TRBV6-2 or TRBV6-3 and TRBJ2-7; no firm D call. Per the germline V gene, CDR1 is MNHEY and CDR2 is SVGEGT. Trimming stripped 1 base from V and 7 bases from J, with 11 bases between. The CDR3 loop spans 13 amino acids. CDR3 amino acids: CASSYYGPGEQYF. The CDR3 DNA sequence: TGTGCCAGCAGTTACTACGGGCCTGGGGAGCAGTACTTC.